This entry features one T cell receptor beta chain sequence. Trimming left V 2 bases short and J 3 bases short, with 11 bases between. The CDR3 has 14 amino acids. In germline, CDR1 is SGHDT, CDR2 YYEEEE. The repertoire was sequenced with immunoSEQ multiplex PCR; TCRdb's copy has only in-frame clones and lacks some. Of 110,000 to 150,000 clones in the sample, 70% to 80% were seen once. This sample is drawn from a study of blood T cell repertoires in COVID-19. The V call is TRBV5-6, the J call TRBJ1-1, with D tentatively TRBD1 (6 bases). The origin of this receptor is a man aged 55 to 69 with acute or convalescent COVID-19. Sequencing was carried out using peripheral blood. The CDR3 nucleotides are TGTGCCAGCAGCTTAAGGGGGTTGTACACTGAAGCTTTCTTT. It yields the protein CASSLRGLYTEAFF.